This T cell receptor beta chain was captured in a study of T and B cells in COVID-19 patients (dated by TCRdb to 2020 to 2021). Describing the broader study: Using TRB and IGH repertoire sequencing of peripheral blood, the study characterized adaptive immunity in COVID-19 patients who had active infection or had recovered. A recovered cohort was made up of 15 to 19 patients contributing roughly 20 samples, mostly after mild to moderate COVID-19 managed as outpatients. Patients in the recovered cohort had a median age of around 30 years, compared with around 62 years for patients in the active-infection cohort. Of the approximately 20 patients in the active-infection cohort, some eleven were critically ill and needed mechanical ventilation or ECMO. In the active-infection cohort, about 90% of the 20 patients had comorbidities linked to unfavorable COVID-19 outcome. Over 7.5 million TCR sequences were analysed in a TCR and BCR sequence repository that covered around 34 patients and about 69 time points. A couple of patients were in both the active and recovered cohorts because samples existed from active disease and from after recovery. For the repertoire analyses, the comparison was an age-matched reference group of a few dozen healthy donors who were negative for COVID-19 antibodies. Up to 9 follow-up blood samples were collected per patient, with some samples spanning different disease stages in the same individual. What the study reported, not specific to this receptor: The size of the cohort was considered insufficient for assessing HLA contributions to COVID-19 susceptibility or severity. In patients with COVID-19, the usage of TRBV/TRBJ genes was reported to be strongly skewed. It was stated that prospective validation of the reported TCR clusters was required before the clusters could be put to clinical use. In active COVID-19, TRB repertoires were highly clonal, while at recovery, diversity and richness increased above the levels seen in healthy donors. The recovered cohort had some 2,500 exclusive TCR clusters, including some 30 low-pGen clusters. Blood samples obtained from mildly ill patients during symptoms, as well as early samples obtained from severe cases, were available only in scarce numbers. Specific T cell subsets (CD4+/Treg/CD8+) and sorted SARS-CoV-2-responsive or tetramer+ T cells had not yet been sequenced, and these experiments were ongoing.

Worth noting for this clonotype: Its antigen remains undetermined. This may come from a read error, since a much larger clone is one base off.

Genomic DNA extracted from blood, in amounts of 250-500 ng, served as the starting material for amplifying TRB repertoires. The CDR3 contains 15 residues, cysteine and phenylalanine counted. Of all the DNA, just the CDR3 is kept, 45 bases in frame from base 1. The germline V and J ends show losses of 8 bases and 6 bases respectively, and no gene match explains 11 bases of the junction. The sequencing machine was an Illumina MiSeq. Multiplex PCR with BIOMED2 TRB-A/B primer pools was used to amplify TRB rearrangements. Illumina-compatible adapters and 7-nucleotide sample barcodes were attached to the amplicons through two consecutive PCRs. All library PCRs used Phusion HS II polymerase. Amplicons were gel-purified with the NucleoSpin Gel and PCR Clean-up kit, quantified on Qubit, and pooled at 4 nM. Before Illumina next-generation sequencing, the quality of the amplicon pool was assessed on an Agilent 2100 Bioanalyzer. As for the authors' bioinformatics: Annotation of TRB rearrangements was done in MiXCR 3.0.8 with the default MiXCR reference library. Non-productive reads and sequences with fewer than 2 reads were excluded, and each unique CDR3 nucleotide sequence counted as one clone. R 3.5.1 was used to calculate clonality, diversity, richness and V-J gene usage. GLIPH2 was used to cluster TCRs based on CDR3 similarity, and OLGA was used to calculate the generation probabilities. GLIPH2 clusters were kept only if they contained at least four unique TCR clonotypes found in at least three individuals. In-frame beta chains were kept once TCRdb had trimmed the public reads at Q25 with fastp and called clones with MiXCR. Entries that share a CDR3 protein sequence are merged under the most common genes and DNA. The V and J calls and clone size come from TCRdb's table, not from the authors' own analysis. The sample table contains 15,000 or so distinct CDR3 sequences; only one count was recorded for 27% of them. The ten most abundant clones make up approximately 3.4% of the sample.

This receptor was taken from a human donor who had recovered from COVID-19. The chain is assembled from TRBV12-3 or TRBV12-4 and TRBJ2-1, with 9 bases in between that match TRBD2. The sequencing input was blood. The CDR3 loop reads CASGASGGFFNEQFF. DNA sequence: TGTGCCAGCGGGGCGAGCGGGGGGTTCTTCAATGAGCAGTTCTTC.